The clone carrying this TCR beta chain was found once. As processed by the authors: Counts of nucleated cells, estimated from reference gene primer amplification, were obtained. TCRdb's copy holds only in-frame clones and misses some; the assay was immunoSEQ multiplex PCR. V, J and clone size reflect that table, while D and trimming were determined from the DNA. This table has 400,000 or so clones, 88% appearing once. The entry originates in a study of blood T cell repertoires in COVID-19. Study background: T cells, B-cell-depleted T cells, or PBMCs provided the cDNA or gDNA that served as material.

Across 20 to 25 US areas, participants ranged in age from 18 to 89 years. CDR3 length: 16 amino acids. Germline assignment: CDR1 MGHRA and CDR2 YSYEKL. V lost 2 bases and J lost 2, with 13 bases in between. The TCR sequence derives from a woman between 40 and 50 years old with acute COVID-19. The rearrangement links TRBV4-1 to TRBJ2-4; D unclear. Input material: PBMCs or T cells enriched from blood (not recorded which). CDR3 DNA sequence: TGCGCCAGCAGCCAACCCGTTGTTGACTCCAAAAACATTCAGTACTTC. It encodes CASSQPVVDSKNIQYF.